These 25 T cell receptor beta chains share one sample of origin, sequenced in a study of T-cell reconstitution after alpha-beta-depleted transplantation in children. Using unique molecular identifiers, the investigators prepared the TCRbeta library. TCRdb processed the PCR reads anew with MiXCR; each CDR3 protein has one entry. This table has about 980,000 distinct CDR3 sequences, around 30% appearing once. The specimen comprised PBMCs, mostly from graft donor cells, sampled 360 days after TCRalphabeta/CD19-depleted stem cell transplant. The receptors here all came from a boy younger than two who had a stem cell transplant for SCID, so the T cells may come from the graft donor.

The CDR3 DNA is TGCGCCAGCAGCCAAGGGAGCCTACAGGGTTCTAGGTCCTACGAGCAGTACTTC. Translated, it gives CASSQGSLQGSRSYEQYF. The chain uses TRBV4-1 and TRBJ2-7; perhaps TRBD1 as D (6 bases). Between the trimmed V and J ends, which lost 1 base and 1 base, there was a span of 20 bases. Germline V gene data show CDR1 as MGHRA and CDR2 as YSYEKL. The CDR3 totals 18 residues.

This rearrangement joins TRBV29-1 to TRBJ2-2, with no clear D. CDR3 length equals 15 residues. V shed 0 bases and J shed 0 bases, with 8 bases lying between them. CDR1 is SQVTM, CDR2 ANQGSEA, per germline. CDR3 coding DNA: TGCAGCGTTGAAGATCCCGCGGCGAACACCGGGGAGCTGTTTTTT. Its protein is CSVEDPAANTGELFF.

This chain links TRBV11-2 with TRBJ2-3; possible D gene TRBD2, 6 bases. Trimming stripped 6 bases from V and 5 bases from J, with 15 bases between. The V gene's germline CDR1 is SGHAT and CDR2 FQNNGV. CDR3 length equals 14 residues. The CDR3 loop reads CASRGTASEDTQYF. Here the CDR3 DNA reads TGTGCCAGCAGGGGGACTGCTAGTGAAGATACGCAGTATTTT.

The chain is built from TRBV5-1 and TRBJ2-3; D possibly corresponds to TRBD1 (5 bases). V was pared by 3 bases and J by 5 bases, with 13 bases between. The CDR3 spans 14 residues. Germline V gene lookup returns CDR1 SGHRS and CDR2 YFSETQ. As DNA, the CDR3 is TGCGCCAGCAGCTCGCACAGGTGGGAAGATACGCAGTATTTT. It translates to CASSSHRWEDTQYF.

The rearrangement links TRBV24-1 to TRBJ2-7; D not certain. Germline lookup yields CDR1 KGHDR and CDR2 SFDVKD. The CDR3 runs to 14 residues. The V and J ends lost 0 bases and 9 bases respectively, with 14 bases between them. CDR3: CATSDLIMRTGQYF. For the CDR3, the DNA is TGTGCCACCAGTGATTTGATCATGAGGACGGGGCAGTACTTC.

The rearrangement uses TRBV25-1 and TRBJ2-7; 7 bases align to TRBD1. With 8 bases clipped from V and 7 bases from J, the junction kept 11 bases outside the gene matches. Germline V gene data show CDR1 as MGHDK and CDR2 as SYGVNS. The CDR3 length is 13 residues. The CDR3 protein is CASVDRAGLEQYF. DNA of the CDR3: TGTGCCAGCGTCGACAGGGCAGGATTGGAGCAGTACTTC.

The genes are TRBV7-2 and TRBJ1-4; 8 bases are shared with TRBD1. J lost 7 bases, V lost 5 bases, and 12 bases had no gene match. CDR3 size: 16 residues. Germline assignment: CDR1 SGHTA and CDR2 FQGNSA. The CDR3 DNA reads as TGTGCCAGCAGCCCCCGGGACAGGAGTGTGGGTGAAAAACTGTTTTTT. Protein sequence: CASSPRDRSVGEKLFF.

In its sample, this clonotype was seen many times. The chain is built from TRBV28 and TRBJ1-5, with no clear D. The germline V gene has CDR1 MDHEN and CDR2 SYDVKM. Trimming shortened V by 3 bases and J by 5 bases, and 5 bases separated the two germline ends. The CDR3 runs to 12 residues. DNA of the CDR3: TGTGCCAGCAGTTTGTCTTATCAGCCCCAGCATTTT. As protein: CASSLSYQPQHF.

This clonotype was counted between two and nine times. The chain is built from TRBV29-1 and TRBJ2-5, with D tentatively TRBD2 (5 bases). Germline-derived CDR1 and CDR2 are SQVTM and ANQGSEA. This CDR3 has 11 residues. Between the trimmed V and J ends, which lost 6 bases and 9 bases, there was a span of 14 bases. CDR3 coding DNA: TGCAGCGTGACCCATATGGAGGCCCAGTACTTC. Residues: CSVTHMEAQYF.

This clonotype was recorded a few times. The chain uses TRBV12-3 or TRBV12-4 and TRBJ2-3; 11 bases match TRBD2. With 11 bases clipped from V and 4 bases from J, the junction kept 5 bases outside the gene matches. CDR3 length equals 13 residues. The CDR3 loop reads CADLAGGSDTQYF. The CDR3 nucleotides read TGTGCCGACCTAGCGGGGGGCTCAGATACGCAGTATTTT.

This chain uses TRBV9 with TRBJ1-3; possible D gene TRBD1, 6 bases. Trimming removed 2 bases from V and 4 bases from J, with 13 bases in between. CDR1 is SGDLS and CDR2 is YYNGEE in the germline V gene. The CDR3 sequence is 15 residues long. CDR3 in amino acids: CASSVAGDAGNTIYF. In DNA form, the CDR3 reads TGTGCCAGCAGCGTGGCAGGGGATGCGGGAAACACCATATATTTT.

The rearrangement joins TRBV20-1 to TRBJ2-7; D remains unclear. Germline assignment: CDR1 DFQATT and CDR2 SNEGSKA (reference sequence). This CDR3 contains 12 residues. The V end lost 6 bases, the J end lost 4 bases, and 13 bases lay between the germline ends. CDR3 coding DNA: TGCAGTGCACGTAGTAGGCGGTACGAGCAGTACTTC. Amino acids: CSARSRRYEQYF.

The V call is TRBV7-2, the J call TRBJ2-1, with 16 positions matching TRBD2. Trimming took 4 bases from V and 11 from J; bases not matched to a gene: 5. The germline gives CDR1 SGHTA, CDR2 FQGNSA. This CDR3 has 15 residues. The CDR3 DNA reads TGTGCCAGCAGCTCGGGACTAGCGGGGGGGGTTCAGCAGTTCTTC. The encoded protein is CASSSGLAGGVQQFF.

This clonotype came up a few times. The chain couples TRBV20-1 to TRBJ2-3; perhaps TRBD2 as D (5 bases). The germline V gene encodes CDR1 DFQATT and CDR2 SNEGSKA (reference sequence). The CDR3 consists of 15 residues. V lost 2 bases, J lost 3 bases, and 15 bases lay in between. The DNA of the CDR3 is TGCAGTGCTAGACCTCCGAGGGTCGGGACAGATACGCAGTATTTT. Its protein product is CSARPPRVGTDTQYF.

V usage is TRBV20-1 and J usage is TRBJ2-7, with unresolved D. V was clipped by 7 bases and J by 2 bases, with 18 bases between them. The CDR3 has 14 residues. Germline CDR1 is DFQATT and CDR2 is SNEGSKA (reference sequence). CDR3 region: CSVGPGSLTYEQYF. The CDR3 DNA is TGCAGTGTTGGGCCCGGGTCCCTTACCTACGAGCAGTACTTC.

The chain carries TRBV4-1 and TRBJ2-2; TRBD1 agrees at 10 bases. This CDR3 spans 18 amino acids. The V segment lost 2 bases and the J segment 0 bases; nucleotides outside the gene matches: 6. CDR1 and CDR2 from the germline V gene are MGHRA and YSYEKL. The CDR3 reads CASSQTGTGAANTGELFF. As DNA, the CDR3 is TGCGCCAGCAGCCAAACCGGGACAGGGGCCGCGAACACCGGGGAGCTGTTTTTT.

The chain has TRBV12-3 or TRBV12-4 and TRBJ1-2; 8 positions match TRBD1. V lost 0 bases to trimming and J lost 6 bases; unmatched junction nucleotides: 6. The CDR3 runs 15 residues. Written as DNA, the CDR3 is TGTGCCAGCAGTTTAGCGCCAGGGGGCGCGGATGGCTACACCTTC. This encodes CASSLAPGGADGYTF.

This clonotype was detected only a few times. The CDR3 DNA follows: TGTGCCAGCAGCTCAACTTTGGGGCTAGCAGACGTGGAGACCCAGTACTTC. Translating gives CASSSTLGLADVETQYF. The chain couples TRBV9 to TRBJ2-5; D tentatively fits TRBD1 or TRBD2 (5 bases each). This CDR3 contains 17 residues. CDR1 and CDR2 (germline): SGDLS, YYNGEE. V dropped 4 bases and J dropped 5 bases, with 24 bases sitting between them.

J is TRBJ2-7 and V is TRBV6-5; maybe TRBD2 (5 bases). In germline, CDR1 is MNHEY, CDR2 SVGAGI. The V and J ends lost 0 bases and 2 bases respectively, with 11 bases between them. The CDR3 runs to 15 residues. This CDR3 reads CASSYSGMEAYEQYF. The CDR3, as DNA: TGTGCCAGCAGTTACTCCGGGATGGAAGCCTACGAGCAGTACTTC.

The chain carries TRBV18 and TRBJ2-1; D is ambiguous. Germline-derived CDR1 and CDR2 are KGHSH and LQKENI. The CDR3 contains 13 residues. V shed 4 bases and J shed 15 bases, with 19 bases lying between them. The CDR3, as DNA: TGTGCCAGCTCACAAGAGCGATGGACGGCGCTGTTCTTC. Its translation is CASSQERWTALFF. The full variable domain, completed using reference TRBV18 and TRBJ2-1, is NAGVMQNPRHLVRRRGQEARLRCSPMKGHSHVYWYRQLPEEGLKFMVYLQKENIIDESGMPKERFSAEFPKEGPSILRIQQVVRGDSAAYFCASSQERWTALFFGPGTRLTVL.

The CDR3 DNA follows: TGCGCCAGCAGCTTGCCGAGGTTTTCAGATACGCAGTATTTT. Encoded protein: CASSLPRFSDTQYF. The chain recombines TRBV5-1 with TRBJ2-3; D not resolved. The CDR3 length is 14 residues. CDR1 is SGHRS and CDR2 is YFSETQ in the germline V gene. The germline V and J ends were trimmed by 1 base and 4 bases, with 10 bases remaining between them.

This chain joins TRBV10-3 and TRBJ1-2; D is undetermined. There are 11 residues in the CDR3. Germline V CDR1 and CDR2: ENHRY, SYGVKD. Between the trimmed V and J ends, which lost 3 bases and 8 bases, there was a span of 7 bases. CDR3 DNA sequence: TGTGCCATCAGTGATTTGTGGGGCTACACCTTC. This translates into CAISDLWGYTF.

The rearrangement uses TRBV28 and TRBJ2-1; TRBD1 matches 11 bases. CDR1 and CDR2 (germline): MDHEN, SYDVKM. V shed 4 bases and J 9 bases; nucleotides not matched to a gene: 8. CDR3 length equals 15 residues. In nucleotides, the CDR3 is TGTGCCAGCAGTTCTCCCGGGACAGGGGGTAGTGAGCAGTTCTTC. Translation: CASSSPGTGGSEQFF.

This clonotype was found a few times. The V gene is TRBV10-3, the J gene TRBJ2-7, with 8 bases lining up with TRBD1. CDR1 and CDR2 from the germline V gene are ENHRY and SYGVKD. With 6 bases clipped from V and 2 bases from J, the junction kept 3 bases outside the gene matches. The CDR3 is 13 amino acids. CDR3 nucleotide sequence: TGTGCCATCAGCGGGACAGGCCCCTACGAGCAGTACTTC. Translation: CAISGTGPYEQYF.

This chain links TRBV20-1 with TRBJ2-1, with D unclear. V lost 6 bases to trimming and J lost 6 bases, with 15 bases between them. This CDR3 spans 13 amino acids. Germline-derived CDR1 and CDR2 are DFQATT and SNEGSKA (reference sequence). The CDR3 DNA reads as TGCAGTGCCCCGACCCGACCGCTCAATGAGCAGTTCTTC. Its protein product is CSAPTRPLNEQFF.